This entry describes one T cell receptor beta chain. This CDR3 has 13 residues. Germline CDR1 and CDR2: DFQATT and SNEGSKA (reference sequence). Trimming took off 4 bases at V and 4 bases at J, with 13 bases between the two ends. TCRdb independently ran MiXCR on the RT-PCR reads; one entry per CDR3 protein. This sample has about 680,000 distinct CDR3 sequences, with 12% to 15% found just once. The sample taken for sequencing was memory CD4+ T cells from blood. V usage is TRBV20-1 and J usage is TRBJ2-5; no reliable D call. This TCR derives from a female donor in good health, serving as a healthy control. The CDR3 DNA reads TGCAGTGCTATCCTCAGAATGGGAGAGACCCAGTACTTC. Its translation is CSAILRMGETQYF.